Listed below are T cell receptor beta chains from one sample, sequenced in a study of CD8 T cells in Susac syndrome. TCRdb re-derived calls from the immunoSEQ multiplex PCR reads in MiXCR, one entry per CDR3 protein. The data hold under 200,000 distinct CDR3 sequences, with 94% observed a single time. The sample was CD4+ T cells from PBMCs. Receptor source: a human donor with Susac syndrome. The CDR3 runs from the conserved cysteine through the conserved F or W. The D gene is left open where the match is weak. For some rows the clone size is stated as once, few or many, or as a class when expanded; others skip it.

TRBJ1-2,TRBV7-2,TRBD1,once,CASSVDREHGYTF,TGTGCCAGCAGCGTCGACAGGGAACATGGCTACACCTTC
TRBJ1-3,TRBV12-3/TRBV12-4,NA,NA,CASNPTGYSGNTIYF,TGTGCCAGCAACCCTACAGGGTACTCTGGAAACACCATATATTTT
TRBJ2-5,TRBV29-1,NA,NA,CSAQGGQETQYF,TGCAGCGCACAGGGAGGTCAAGAGACCCAGTACTTC
TRBJ2-5,TRBV25-1,TRBD1,NA,CASSGTGTEDQETQYF,TGTGCCAGCAGTGGGACCGGGACAGAGGATCAAGAGACCCAGTACTTC
TRBJ2-5,TRBV5-1,TRBD2,NA,CASRLGLVQETQYF,TGCGCCAGCAGACTTGGACTAGTCCAAGAGACCCAGTACTTC
TRBJ2-5,TRBV19,TRBD2,NA,CASSEGLAGLQETQYF,TGTGCCTCCTCCGAAGGACTAGCGGGGCTCCAAGAGACCCAGTACTTC
TRBJ2-7,TRBV29-1,NA,NA,CSVQSGVGPYEQYF,TGCAGCGTCCAATCCGGGGTTGGCCCCTACGAGCAGTACTTC
TRBJ1-1,TRBV20-1,NA,NA,CSASPTWGGTEAFF,TGCAGTGCTAGCCCGACCTGGGGGGGGACTGAAGCTTTCTTT
TRBJ2-4,TRBV2,TRBD1,NA,CASSATGTKNIQYF,TGTGCCAGCAGTGCGACAGGGACGAAAAACATTCAGTACTTC
TRBJ2-7,TRBV5-1,NA,NA,CASSLTQGTYEQYF,TGCGCCAGCAGCTTGACCCAGGGGACCTACGAGCAGTACTTC
TRBJ1-6,TRBV2,NA,NA,CASSEIGTAYNSPLHF,TGTGCCAGCAGTGAAATCGGTACAGCCTATAATTCACCCCTCCACTTT
TRBJ2-7,TRBV3-1,NA,NA,CASSLTYEQYF,TGTGCCAGCAGCCTAACCTACGAGCAGTACTTC
TRBJ1-4,TRBV13,NA,NA,CASSYSSKDEKLFF,TGTGCCAGCAGCTACAGTAGTAAGGATGAAAAACTGTTTTTT